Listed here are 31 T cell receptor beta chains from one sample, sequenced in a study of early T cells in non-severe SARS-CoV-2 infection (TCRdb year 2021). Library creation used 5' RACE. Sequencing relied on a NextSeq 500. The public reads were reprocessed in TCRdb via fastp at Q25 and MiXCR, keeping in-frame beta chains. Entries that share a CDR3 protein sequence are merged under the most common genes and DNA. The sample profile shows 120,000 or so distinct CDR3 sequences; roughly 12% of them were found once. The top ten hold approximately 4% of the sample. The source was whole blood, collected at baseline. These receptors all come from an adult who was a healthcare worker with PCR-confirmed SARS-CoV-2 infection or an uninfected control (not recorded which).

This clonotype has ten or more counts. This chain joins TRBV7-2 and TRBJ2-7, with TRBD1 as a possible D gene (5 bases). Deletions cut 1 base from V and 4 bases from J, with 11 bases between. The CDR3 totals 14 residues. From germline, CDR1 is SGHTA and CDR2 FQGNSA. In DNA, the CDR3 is TGTGCCAGCAGCTTAGGCAGGGTCTCGTACGAGCAGTACTTC. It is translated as CASSLGRVSYEQYF.

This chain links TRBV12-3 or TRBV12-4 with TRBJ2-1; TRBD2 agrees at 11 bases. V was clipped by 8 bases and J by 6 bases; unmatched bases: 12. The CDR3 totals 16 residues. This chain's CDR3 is CASRYQGLAGFNEQFF. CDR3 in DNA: TGTGCCAGCCGGTACCAAGGACTAGCGGGTTTCAATGAGCAGTTCTTC.

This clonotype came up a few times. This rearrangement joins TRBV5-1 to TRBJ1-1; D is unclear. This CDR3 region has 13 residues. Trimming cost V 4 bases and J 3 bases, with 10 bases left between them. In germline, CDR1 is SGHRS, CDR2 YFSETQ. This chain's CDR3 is CASSQAADTEAFF. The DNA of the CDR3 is TGCGCCAGCAGCCAGGCGGCGGACACTGAAGCTTTCTTT.

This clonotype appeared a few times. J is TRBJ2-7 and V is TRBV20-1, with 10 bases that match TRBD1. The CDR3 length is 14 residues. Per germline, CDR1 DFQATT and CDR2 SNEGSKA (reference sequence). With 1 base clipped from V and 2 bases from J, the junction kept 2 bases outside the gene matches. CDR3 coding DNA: TGCAGTGCTAGAGCCGGGACAGGGGCCTACGAGCAGTACTTC. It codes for CSARAGTGAYEQYF.

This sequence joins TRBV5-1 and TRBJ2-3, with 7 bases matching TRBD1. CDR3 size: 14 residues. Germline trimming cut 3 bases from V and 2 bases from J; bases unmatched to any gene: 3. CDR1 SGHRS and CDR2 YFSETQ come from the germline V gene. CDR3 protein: CASSSGQYTDTQYF. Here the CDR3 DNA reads TGCGCCAGCAGCTCGGGACAGTACACAGATACGCAGTATTTT.

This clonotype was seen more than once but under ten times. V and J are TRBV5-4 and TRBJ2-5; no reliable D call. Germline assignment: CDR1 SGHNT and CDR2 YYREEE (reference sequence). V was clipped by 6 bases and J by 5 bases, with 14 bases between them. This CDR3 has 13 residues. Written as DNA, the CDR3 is TGTGCCAGCACCGAGTACCCCGGTGAGACCCAGTACTTC. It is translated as CASTEYPGETQYF.

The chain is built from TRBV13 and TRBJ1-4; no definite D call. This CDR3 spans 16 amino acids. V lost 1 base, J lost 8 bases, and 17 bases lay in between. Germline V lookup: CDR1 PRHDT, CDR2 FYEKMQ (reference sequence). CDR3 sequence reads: CASSLATGMPQEKLFF. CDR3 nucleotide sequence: TGTGCCAGCAGCTTAGCGACTGGGATGCCGCAGGAAAAACTGTTTTTT.

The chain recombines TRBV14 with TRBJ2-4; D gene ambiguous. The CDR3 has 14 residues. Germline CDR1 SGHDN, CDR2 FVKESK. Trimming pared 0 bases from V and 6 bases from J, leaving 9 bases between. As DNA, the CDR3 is TGTGCCAGCAGCCAAGAAGAACGGAGAAACATTCAGTACTTC. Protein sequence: CASSQEERRNIQYF. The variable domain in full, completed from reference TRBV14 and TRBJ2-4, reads EAGVTQFPSHSVIEKGQTVTLRCDPISGHDNLYWYRRVMGKEIKFLLHFVKESKQDESGMPNNRFLAERTGGTYSTLKVQPAELEDSGVYFCASSQEERRNIQYFGAGTRLSVL.

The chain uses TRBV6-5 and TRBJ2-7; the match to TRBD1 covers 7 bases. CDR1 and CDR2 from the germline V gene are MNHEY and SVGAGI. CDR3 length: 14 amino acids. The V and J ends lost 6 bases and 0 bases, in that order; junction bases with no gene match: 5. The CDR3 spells CASRETGNSYEQYF. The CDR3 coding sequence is TGTGCCAGCAGAGAGACAGGGAACTCCTACGAGCAGTACTTC.

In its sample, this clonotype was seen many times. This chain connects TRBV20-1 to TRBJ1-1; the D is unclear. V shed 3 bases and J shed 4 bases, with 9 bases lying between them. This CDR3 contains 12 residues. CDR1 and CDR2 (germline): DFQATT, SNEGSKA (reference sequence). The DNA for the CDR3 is TGCAGTGCTAGTTGGGGTAGCACTGAAGCTTTCTTT. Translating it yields CSASWGSTEAFF.

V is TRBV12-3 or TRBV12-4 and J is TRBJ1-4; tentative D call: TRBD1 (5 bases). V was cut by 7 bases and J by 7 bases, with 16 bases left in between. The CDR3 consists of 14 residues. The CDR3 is CASTPGAEFEKLFF. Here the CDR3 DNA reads TGTGCCAGCACCCCCGGGGCGGAATTTGAAAAACTGTTTTTT.

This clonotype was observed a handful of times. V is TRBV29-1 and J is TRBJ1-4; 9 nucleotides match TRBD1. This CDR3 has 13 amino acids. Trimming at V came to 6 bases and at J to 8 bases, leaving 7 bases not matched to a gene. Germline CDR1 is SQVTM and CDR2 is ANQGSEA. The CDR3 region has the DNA TGCAGCGTGCAACAGGGGGCAGGGGAAAAACTGTTTTTT. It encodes CSVQQGAGEKLFF.

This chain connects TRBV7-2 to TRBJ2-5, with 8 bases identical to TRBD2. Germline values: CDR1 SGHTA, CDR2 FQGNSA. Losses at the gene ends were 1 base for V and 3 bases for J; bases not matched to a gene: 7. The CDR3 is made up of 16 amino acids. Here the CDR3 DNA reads TGTGCCAGCAGCTTAGGTTTAACTAGCGGAAAAGAGACCCAGTACTTC. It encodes CASSLGLTSGKETQYF.

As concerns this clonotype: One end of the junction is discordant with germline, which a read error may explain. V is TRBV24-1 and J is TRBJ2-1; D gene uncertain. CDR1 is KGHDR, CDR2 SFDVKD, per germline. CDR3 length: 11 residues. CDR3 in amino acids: CATSDFGEQLF. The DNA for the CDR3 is TGTGCCACCAGTGATTTTGGAGAGCAGCTCTTC.

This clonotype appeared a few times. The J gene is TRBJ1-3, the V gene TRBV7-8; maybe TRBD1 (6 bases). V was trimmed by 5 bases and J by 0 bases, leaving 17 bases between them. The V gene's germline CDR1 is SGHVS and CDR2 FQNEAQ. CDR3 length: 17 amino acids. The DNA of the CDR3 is TGTGCCAGCAGCCACCGGACAGTCTCGAGCTCTGGAAACACCATATATTTT. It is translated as CASSHRTVSSSGNTIYF.

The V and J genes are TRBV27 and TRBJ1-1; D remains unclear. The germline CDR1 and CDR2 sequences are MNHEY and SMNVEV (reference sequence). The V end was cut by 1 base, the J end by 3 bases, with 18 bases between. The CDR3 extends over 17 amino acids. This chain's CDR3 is CASSLFRAPNSDTEAFF. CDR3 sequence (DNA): TGTGCCAGCAGTTTATTCAGAGCCCCAAACTCGGACACTGAAGCTTTCTTT.

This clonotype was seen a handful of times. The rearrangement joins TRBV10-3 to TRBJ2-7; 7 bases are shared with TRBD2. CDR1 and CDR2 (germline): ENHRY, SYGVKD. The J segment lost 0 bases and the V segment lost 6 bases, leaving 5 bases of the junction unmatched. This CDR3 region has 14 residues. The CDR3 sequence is CAIRSGVISYEQYF. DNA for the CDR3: TGTGCCATCAGGAGCGGGGTAATCTCCTACGAGCAGTACTTC.

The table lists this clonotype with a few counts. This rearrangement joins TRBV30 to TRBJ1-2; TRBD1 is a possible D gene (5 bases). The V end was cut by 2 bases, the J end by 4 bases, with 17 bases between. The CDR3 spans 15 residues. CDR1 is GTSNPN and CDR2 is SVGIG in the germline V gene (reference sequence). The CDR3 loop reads CAWSRPGLNGYGYTF. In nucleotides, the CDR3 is TGTGCCTGGAGTCGACCGGGACTCAATGGCTATGGCTACACCTTC.

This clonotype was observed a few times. DNA of the CDR3: TGCGCCAGCAGCTTGACGGGAGGGCCGGAAGAGCAGTACTTC. It yields the protein CASSLTGGPEEQYF. The chain recombines TRBV5-1 with TRBJ2-7, with TRBD2 matching over 8 bases. CDR1 and CDR2 (germline): SGHRS, YFSETQ. The CDR3 contains 14 residues. The junction had 7 bases not matched to a gene; V was cut back by 1 base and J by 7 bases.

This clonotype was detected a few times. CDR3 loop: CSARKSGGSRPEAFF. The DNA of the CDR3 is TGCAGTGCTAGAAAATCAGGGGGGTCAAGGCCTGAAGCTTTCTTT. V and J are TRBV20-1 and TRBJ1-1, with 7 nucleotides matching TRBD1. CDR1 DFQATT and CDR2 SNEGSKA come from the germline V gene (reference sequence). CDR3 length: 15 residues. V dropped 2 bases and J dropped 6; count of bases not matched to a gene: 12.

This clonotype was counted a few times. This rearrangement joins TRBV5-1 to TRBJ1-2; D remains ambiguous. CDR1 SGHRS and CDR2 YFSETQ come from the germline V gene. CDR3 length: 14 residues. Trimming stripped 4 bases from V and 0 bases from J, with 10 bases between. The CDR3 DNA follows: TGCGCCAGCAGCCGCGACGGGGCTAACTATGGCTACACCTTC. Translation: CASSRDGANYGYTF.

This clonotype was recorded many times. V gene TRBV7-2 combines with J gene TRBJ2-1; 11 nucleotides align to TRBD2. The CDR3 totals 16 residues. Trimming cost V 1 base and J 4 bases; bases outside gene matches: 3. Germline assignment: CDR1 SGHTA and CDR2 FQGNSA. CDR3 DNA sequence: TGTGCCAGCAGCTTAGTCGGGACTAGCGGATACAATGAGCAGTTCTTC. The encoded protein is CASSLVGTSGYNEQFF.

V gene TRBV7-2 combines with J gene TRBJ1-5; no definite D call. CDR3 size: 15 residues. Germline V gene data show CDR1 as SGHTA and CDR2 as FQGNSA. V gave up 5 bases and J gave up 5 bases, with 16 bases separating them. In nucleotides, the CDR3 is TGTGCCAGCAGCCATGAATACGACGGGGATCAGCCCCAGCATTTT. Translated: CASSHEYDGDQPQHF.

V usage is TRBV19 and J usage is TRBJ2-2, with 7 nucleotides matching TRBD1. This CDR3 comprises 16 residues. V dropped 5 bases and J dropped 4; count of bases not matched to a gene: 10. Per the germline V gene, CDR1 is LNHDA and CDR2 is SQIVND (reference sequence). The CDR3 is CASSRKGGPATGELFF. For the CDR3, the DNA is TGTGCCAGTAGTCGCAAAGGGGGCCCGGCCACCGGGGAGCTGTTTTTT.

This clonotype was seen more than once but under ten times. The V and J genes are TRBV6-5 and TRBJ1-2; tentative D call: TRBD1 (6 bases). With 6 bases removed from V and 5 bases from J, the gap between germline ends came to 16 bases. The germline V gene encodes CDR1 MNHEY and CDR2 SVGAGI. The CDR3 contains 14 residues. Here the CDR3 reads CASRPDRTAYGYTF. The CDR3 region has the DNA TGTGCCAGCAGACCGGACAGAACGGCTTATGGCTACACCTTC.

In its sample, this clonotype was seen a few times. The CDR3 DNA is TGTGCCAGCAGCTCTAATAAGGTTCGGGGAGGATCAGCTTTCTTT. Its translation is CASSSNKVRGGSAFF. The V call is TRBV3-1, the J call TRBJ1-1; unclear D gene. The germline V gene encodes CDR1 LGHDT and CDR2 YNNKEL (reference sequence). V lost 5 bases and J 10 bases, leaving 23 bases between the germline ends. The CDR3 covers 15 residues.

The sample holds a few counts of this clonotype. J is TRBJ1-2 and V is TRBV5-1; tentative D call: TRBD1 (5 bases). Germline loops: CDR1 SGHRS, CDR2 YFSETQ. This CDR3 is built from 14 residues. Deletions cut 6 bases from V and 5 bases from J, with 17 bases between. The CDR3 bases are TGCGCCAGCACCATTTCAGAACAGGTTTATGGCTACACCTTC. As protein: CASTISEQVYGYTF.

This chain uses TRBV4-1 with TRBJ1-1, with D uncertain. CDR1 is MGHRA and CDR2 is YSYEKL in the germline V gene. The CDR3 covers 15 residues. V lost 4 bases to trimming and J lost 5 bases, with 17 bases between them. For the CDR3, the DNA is TGCGCCAGCAGCCGAATTCAGTTGGTGGAGACTGAAGCTTTCTTT. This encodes CASSRIQLVETEAFF.

The CDR3 loop reads CASSTTGTTEQYF. In nucleotides, the CDR3 is TGTGCCAGCAGCACCACCGGGACGACCGAGCAGTACTTC. The V call is TRBV9, the J call TRBJ2-7; D may be TRBD1 or TRBD2 (5 bases each). The CDR3 sequence is 13 residues long. From germline, CDR1 is SGDLS and CDR2 YYNGEE. V shed 4 bases and J shed 6 bases, with 14 bases lying between them.

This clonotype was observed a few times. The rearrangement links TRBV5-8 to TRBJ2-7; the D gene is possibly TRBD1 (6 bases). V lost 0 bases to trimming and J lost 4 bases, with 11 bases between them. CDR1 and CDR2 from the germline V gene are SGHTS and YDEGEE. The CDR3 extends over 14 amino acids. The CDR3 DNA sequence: TGTGCCAGCAGCTTGGGGACAGTTTTTTACGAGCAGTACTTC. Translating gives CASSLGTVFYEQYF.

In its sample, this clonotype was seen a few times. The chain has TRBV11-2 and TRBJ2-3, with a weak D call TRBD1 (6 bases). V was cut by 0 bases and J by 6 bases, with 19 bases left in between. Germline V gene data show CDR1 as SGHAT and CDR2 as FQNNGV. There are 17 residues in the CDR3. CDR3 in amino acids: CASSLEATGGPLDTQYF. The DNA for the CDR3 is TGTGCCAGCAGCTTAGAGGCGACAGGTGGGCCTCTGGATACGCAGTATTTT.